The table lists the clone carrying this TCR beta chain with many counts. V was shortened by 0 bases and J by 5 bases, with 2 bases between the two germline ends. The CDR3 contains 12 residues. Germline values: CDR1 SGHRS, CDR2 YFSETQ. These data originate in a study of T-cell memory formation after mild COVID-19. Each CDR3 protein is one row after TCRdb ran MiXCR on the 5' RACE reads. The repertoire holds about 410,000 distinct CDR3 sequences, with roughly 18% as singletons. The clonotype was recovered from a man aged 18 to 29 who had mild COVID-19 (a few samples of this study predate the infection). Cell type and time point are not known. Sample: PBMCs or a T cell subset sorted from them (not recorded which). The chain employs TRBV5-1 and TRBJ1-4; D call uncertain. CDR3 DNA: TGCGCCAGCAGCTTGGAGAATGAAAAACTGTTTTTT. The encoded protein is CASSLENEKLFF.